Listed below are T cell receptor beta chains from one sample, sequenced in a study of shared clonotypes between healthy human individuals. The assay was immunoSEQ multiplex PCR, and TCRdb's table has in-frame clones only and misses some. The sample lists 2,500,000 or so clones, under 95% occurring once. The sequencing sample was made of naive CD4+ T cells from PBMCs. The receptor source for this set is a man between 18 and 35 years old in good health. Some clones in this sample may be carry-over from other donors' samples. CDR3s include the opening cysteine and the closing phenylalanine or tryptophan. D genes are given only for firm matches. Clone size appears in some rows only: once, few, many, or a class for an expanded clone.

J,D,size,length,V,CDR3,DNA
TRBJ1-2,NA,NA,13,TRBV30,CAWSYNPLVGYTF,TGTGCCTGGAGTTACAATCCCCTTGTTGGCTACACCTTC
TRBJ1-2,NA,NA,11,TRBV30,CAWSITYGYTF,TGTGCCTGGAGTATCACCTATGGCTACACCTTC
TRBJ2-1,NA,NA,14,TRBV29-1,CSVGLRLTSNEQFF,TGCAGCGTTGGGCTTCGTTTGACTAGCAATGAGCAGTTCTTC
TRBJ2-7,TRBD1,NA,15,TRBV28,CASSYDRGGKYEQYF,TGTGCCAGCAGCTACGACAGGGGGGGAAAATACGAGCAGTACTTC
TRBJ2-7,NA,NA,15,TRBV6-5,CASSYTWGEKYEQYF,TGTGCCAGCAGTTACACCTGGGGGGAGAAATACGAGCAGTACTTC
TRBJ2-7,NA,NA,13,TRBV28,CASRGGPVVVPYF,TGTGCCAGCCGCGGAGGTCCGGTCGTAGTGCCGTACTTC
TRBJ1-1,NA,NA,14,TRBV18,CASSRGGGITEAFF,TGTGCCAGCTCACGGGGAGGGGGGATCACTGAAGCTTTCTTT
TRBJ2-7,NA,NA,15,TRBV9,CASSVIRVATYEQYF,TGTGCCAGCAGCGTGATCAGGGTCGCAACCTACGAGCAGTACTTC
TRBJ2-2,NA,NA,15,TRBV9,CASSMAGTNTGELFF,TGTGCCAGCAGCATGGCCGGGACTAACACCGGGGAGCTGTTTTTT
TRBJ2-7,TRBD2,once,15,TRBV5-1,CASSFLAGGTYEQYF,TGCGCCAGCAGCTTCTTAGCGGGAGGAACGTACGAGCAGTACTTC
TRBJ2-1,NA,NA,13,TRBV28,CASSLGLSHEQFF,TGTGCCAGCAGTTTGGGGCTTAGCCATGAGCAGTTCTTC
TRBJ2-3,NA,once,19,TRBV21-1,CASSARDWVQGASIDTQYF,TGTGCCAGCAGCGCCCGCGACTGGGTACAGGGGGCCAGCATCGATACGCAGTATTTT
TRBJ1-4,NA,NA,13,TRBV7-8,CASSRGRGEKLFF,TGTGCCAGCAGCAGGGGTAGAGGGGAAAAACTGTTTTTT
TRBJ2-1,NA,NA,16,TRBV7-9,CASSLGALVPFNEQFF,TGTGCCAGCAGCTTAGGAGCGTTGGTTCCTTTCAATGAGCAGTTCTTC
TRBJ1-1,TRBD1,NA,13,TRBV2,CASGLDRGTEAFF,TGTGCCAGCGGACTGGACAGGGGGACTGAAGCTTTCTTT
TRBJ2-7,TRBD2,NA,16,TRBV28,CASSQPLAGGWYEQYF,TGTGCCAGCAGCCAGCCCCTAGCGGGAGGTTGGTACGAGCAGTACTTC
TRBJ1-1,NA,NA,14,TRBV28,CASITRQGFVEAFF,TGTGCCAGCATTACCCGTCAGGGTTTCGTTGAAGCTTTCTTT
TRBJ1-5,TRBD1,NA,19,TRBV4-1,CASSQEWYPGGVRNQPQHF,TGCGCCAGCAGCCAAGAGTGGTACCCAGGGGGCGTCCGCAATCAGCCCCAGCATTTT
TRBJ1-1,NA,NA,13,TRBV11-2,CAGGGGQNTEAFF,TGTGCCGGCGGGGGGGGCCAGAACACTGAAGCTTTCTTT
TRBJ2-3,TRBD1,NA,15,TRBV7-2,CASSSGDRSPDTQYF,TGTGCCAGCAGCTCGGGGGACAGGAGTCCAGATACGCAGTATTTT
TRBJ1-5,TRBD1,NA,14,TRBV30,CAWSYQGVNQPQHF,TGTGCCTGGAGTTATCAGGGGGTCAATCAGCCCCAGCATTTT
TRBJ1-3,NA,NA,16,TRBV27,CASSLTTGLSGNTIYF,TGTGCCAGCAGTTTAACGACAGGCCTCTCTGGAAACACCATATATTTT
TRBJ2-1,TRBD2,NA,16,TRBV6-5,CASSYSPSGSPHEQFF,TGTGCCAGCAGTTACTCCCCTAGCGGGAGTCCCCATGAGCAGTTCTTC
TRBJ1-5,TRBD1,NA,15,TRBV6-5,CASSYSTGGNQPQHF,TGTGCCAGCAGTTACTCTACAGGGGGGAATCAGCCCCAGCATTTT
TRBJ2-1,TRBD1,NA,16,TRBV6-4,CASSKHRGFSYNEQFF,TGTGCCAGCAGCAAACACAGGGGCTTCTCCTACAATGAGCAGTTCTTC
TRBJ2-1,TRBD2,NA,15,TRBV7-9,CASSLGGAGRDEQFF,TGTGCCAGCAGCTTAGGCGGGGCAGGGAGGGATGAGCAGTTCTTC
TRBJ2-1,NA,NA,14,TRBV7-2,CASSHGRGGNEQFF,TGTGCCAGCAGCCACGGACGGGGCGGGAATGAGCAGTTCTTC
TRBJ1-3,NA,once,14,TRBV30,CAWSVPESGNTIYF,TGTGCCTGGAGTGTACCGGAATCTGGAAACACCATATATTTT
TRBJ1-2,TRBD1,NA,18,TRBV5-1,CASSLEAGGGLANYGYTF,TGCGCCAGCAGCTTGGAAGCAGGGGGCGGATTGGCCAACTATGGCTACACCTTC
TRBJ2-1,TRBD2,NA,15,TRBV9,CASRKGLAEPNEQFF,TGTGCCAGCAGGAAGGGACTAGCGGAACCCAATGAGCAGTTCTTC
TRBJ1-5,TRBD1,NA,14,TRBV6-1,CASSERTGNQPQHF,TGTGCCAGCAGTGAAAGGACAGGGAATCAGCCCCAGCATTTT
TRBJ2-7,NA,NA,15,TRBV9,CASSVRTDARYEQYF,TGTGCCAGCAGCGTTCGGACGGACGCGCGGTACGAGCAGTACTTC
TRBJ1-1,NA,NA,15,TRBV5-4,CASSLVRGMNTEAFF,TGTGCCAGCAGCTTGGTGCGGGGGATGAACACTGAAGCTTTCTTT
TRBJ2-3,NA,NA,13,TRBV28,CASQSSGTDTQYF,TGTGCCAGCCAGTCTAGCGGCACAGATACGCAGTATTTT
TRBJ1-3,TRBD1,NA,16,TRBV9,CASSVPGQGAGNTIYF,TGTGCCAGCAGCGTGCCGGGACAGGGGGCTGGAAACACCATATATTTT
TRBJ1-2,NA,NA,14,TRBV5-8,CASSLYDRNYGYTF,TGTGCCAGCAGCTTGTACGACAGAAACTATGGCTACACCTTC
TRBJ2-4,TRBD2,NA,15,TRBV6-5,CASSTGLARVNIQYF,TGTGCCAGCAGTACGGGACTAGCAAGAGTGAACATTCAGTACTTC